This passage covers 15 T cell receptor beta chains from one sample sequenced in a study of cytomegalovirus exposure and HLA in healthy donors. The PCR was carried out with 60 Vbeta primers and 13 Jbeta primers. Sequencing was performed with immunoSEQ multiplex PCR; in TCRdb, only in-frame clones are kept and a portion is missing. The table shows about 190,000 clones, with 82% occurring only once. Specimen: PBMCs. The receptors shown here come from a woman aged 18-29 years in good health and CMV-seronegative.

V gene TRBV19 combines with J gene TRBJ1-1, with a weak D call TRBD1 (6 bases). This CDR3 is built from 14 residues. V was shortened by 1 base and J by 4 bases, with 10 bases between the two germline ends. CDR1 LNHDA and CDR2 SQIVND come from the germline V gene (reference sequence). CDR3 coding DNA: TGTGCCAGTAGTATAGCAGGGGTGAGCACTGAAGCTTTCTTT. Protein sequence: CASSIAGVSTEAFF.

This chain connects TRBV27 to TRBJ2-3, with TRBD2 matching over 11 bases. Germline-derived CDR1 and CDR2 are MNHEY and SMNVEV (reference sequence). The length of the CDR3 is 16 residues. Trimming removed 6 bases from V and 2 bases from J; junction bases left unmatched: 7. CDR3 coding DNA: TGTGCCAGCAGAGTGGGGACTAGCGGTTACACAGATACGCAGTATTTT. It specifies CASRVGTSGYTDTQYF.

This clone was observed a few times. The chain links TRBV15 to TRBJ2-5; D is uncertain. The J call is in doubt because the DNA end fits TRBJ2-7 better. This CDR3 spans 11 amino acids. Germline assignment: CDR1 LNHNV and CDR2 YYDKDF (reference sequence). The CDR3 DNA reads as TGTGCCACCAGCAGAGAATACGAGCAGTACTTC. It is translated as CATSREYEQYF.

To note about this clone: The identical CDR3 is also encoded by other nucleotide sequences in the sample. The CDR3: CASSLGQGSYEQYF. CDR3 DNA sequence: TGTGCCAGCAGTCTTGGACAGGGTTCCTACGAGCAGTACTTC. The chain employs TRBV27 and TRBJ2-7, with 8 bases aligning to TRBD1. V dropped 5 bases and J dropped 1; count of bases not matched to a gene: 4. Germline loops: CDR1 MNHEY, CDR2 SMNVEV (reference sequence). The CDR3 spans 14 residues.

The CDR3 region has the DNA TGTGCCACAGGACTAGCGGGCCCAGATACGCAGTATTTT. Its translation: CATGLAGPDTQYF. The chain employs TRBV10-3 and TRBJ2-3, with 11 bases aligning to TRBD2. CDR1 is ENHRY and CDR2 is SYGVKD in the germline V gene. J lost 4 bases, V lost 10 bases, and 4 bases had no gene match. The CDR3 covers 13 residues.

The gene calls are TRBV27 and TRBJ1-5, with 10 positions matching TRBD1. V was clipped by 4 bases and J by 4 bases; unmatched bases: 1. Looked up from germline, CDR1 is MNHEY and CDR2 is SMNVEV (reference sequence). The CDR3 sequence is 14 residues long. CDR3 DNA sequence: TGTGCCAGCAGTTGGGGACAGGGGAATCAGCCCCAGCATTTT. It is translated as CASSWGQGNQPQHF.

This chain connects TRBV9 to TRBJ2-7; TRBD2 matches at 10 bases. The V gene end was trimmed by 2 bases and the J gene end by 3 bases; junction bases not matched to a gene: 5. This CDR3 spans 15 amino acids. Germline CDR1 is SGDLS and CDR2 is YYNGEE. As DNA, the CDR3 is TGTGCCAGCAGCGTCAGACTAGCGGGTGGCTACGAGCAGTACTTC. It codes for CASSVRLAGGYEQYF.

The genes are TRBV29-1 and TRBJ1-2, with no clear D. The CDR3 has 11 residues. Trimming left V 4 bases short and J 4 bases short, with 7 bases between. Germline V gene sequence: CDR1 SQVTM, CDR2 ANQGSEA. Written as DNA, the CDR3 is TGCAGCGTTGCTCAGGCCTATGGCTACACCTTC. Its translation is CSVAQAYGYTF.

A remark on this clone: One end of the junction fails to match germline, which may point to a read error. V and J are TRBV7-9 and TRBJ2-7, with TRBD1 as a possible D gene (5 bases). The length of the CDR3 is 13 residues. The V gene's germline CDR1 is SEHNR and CDR2 FQNEAQ (reference sequence). The CDR3 loop is CSSSSRGRVEQYF. The CDR3 DNA is TGTTCCAGCAGCTCAAGGGGCAGGGTAGAGCAGTACTTC.

CDR3 loop: CASSLYTAGGPHEQFF. As DNA, the CDR3 is TGTGCCAGCAGTTTATACACGGCGGGAGGGCCCCATGAGCAGTTCTTC. The rearrangement links TRBV28 to TRBJ2-1, with 9 bases aligning to TRBD2. The CDR3 has 16 residues. V shed 1 base and J 8 bases; nucleotides not matched to a gene: 9. Germline assignment: CDR1 MDHEN and CDR2 SYDVKM. Drawing the rest from reference TRBV28 and TRBJ2-1, the complete variable domain is DVKVTQSSRYLVKRTGEKVFLECVQDMDHENMFWYRQDPGLGLRLIYFSYDVKMKEKGDIPEGYSVSREKKERFSLILESASTNQTSMYLCASSLYTAGGPHEQFFGPGTRLTVL.

The chain joins TRBV14 to TRBJ2-3; the D gene is possibly TRBD2 (6 bases). V dropped 4 bases and J dropped 0 bases, with 11 bases sitting between them. This CDR3 comprises 15 residues. The V gene's germline CDR1 is SGHDN and CDR2 FVKESK. The CDR3 DNA follows: TGTGCCAGCAGCCGACTAGTGACTAGCACAGATACGCAGTATTTT. This gives the protein CASSRLVTSTDTQYF.

This clone was found a few times. The chain carries TRBV4-2 and TRBJ2-3; 16 nucleotides align to TRBD2. The CDR3 is 18 amino acids. Germline assignment: CDR1 LGHNA and CDR2 YNFKEQ. Trimming removed 3 bases from V and 2 bases from J; junction bases left unmatched: 5. The CDR3 loop reads CASSQGLAGGFPTDTQYF. In nucleotides, the CDR3 is TGTGCCAGCAGCCAGGGACTAGCGGGGGGGTTTCCCACAGATACGCAGTATTTT.

The chain is built from TRBV4-1 and TRBJ2-5, with D maybe TRBD1 (6 bases). The J call may be wrong; the DNA end is better matched by TRBJ2-7. This CDR3 comprises 14 residues. Per germline, CDR1 MGHRA and CDR2 YSYEKL. The DNA for the CDR3 is TGCGCCAGCAGCCAAGATCTTGGACAGCCCGAGCAGTACTTC. As protein: CASSQDLGQPEQYF.

The chain carries TRBV19 and TRBJ2-7; D uncertain. V lost 1 base, J lost 3 bases, and 10 bases lay in between. The CDR3 sequence is 14 residues long. The V gene's germline CDR1 is LNHDA and CDR2 SQIVND (reference sequence). CDR3 bases: TGTGCCAGTAGTATAGTGGGCTTCGACTACGAGCAGTACTTC. Protein sequence: CASSIVGFDYEQYF.

J is TRBJ2-7 and V is TRBV14; tentatively, D is TRBD1 (6 bases). The CDR3 contains 16 residues. Trimming took off 1 base at V and 2 bases at J, with 15 bases between the two ends. Germline CDR1 and CDR2: SGHDN and FVKESK. CDR3 protein: CASSQGLPGAAYEQYF. In nucleotides, the CDR3 is TGTGCCAGCAGCCAAGGATTGCCAGGGGCAGCCTACGAGCAGTACTTC.